This T cell receptor beta chain was sequenced in a study of multiple sclerosis patients with progressive multifocal leukoencephalopathy. Each PCR contained spiked synthetic TR CDR3 controls spanning every V-J pairing. Using immunoSEQ multiplex PCR, the repertoire was profiled, and TCRdb retains in-frame clones only, with some absent. The data show tens of thousands of clones, with nearly 90% seen just once and more than 1.3% held by the top ten. Regarding time point: more than 5 months of natalizumab therapy. All patients had prior interferon beta, and all PML patients were female. V was pared by 3 bases and J by 9 bases, with 8 bases between. Germline values: CDR1 MGHDK, CDR2 SYGVNS. CDR3 size: 11 residues.

The chain employs TRBV25-1 and TRBJ1-1; D remains ambiguous. The source of this sequence is a human donor with multiple sclerosis. Sequenced material: PBMCs, taken from a patient treated with natalizumab. The CDR3 DNA sequence: TGTGCCAGCAGTGAGCCCAGGAAAGCTTTCTTT. Amino acid sequence: CASSEPRKAFF.